The 5 T cell receptor beta chains listed next were all sequenced from one sample in a study of multiple sclerosis patients with progressive multifocal leukoencephalopathy. Stated time point: time of PML onset. The method was immunoSEQ multiplex PCR; TCRdb's version includes in-frame clones alone and lacks a portion of them. The data hold under 35,000 clones, with 87% observed a single time. Sequences were derived from PBMCs, sampled from a patient treated with natalizumab. The source is a middle-aged woman with progressive multifocal leukoencephalopathy.

This clone has just a few counts. The J gene is TRBJ2-3, the V gene TRBV5-4; D unresolved. Germline values: CDR1 SGHNT, CDR2 YYREEE (reference sequence). The CDR3 spans 12 residues. Trimming took off 5 bases at V and 14 bases at J, with 18 bases between the two ends. CDR3 residues: CASSSQTIGPYF. The CDR3 bases are TGTGCCAGCAGTTCACAGACCATCGGGCCGTATTTT.

The chain has TRBV7-9 and TRBJ1-4; D not resolved. Trimming left V 3 bases short and J 6 bases short, with 8 bases between. The germline V gene has CDR1 SEHNR and CDR2 FQNEAQ (reference sequence). This CDR3 has 13 residues. CDR3 in DNA: TGTGCCAGCAGCTTCTGGGGTGATGAAAAACTGTTTTTT. Residues: CASSFWGDEKLFF.

This rearrangement joins TRBV6-5 to TRBJ1-2; D is undetermined. CDR3 length equals 13 residues. Between the trimmed V and J ends, which lost 7 bases and 2 bases, there was a span of 11 bases. CDR1 and CDR2 from the germline V gene are MNHEY and SVGAGI. The DNA for the CDR3 is TGTGCCAGCACCGATCGGGCGAACTATGGCTACACCTTC. This encodes CASTDRANYGYTF.

In the case of this clone: An end of the junction differs from the germline gene, which may be a read error. The rearrangement joins TRBV2 to TRBJ2-7, with 8 bases fitting TRBD1. The CDR3 extends over 12 amino acids. The germline CDR1 and CDR2 sequences are SNHLY and FYNNEI. The CDR3 protein is CASSNGQGGMDF. The CDR3, as DNA: TGTGCCAGCAGTAATGGACAGGGCGGGATGGACTTC.

The CDR3 loop reads CAWRDKGSYEQYF. In DNA form, the CDR3 reads TGTGCCTGGAGAGATAAGGGCTCCTACGAGCAGTACTTC. The chain uses TRBV30 and TRBJ2-7; D not resolved. In germline, CDR1 is GTSNPN, CDR2 SVGIG (reference sequence). The CDR3 consists of 13 residues. V dropped 3 bases and J dropped 0 bases, with 9 bases sitting between them.